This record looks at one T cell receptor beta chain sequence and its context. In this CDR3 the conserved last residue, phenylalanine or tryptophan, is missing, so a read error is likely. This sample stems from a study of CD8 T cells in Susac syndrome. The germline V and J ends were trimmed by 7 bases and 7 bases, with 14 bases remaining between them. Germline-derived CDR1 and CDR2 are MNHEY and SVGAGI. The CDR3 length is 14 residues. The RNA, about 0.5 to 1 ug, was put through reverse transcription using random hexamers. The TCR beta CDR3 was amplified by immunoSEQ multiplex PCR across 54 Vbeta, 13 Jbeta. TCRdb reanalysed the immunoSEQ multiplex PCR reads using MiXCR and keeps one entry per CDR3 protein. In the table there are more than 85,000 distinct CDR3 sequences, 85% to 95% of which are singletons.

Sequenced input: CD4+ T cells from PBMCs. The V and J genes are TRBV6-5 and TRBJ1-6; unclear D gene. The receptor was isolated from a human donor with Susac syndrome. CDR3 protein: CASTLGPGNSPLHS. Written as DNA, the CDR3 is TGTGCCAGCACCCTAGGTCCGGGGAATTCACCCCTCCACTCT.